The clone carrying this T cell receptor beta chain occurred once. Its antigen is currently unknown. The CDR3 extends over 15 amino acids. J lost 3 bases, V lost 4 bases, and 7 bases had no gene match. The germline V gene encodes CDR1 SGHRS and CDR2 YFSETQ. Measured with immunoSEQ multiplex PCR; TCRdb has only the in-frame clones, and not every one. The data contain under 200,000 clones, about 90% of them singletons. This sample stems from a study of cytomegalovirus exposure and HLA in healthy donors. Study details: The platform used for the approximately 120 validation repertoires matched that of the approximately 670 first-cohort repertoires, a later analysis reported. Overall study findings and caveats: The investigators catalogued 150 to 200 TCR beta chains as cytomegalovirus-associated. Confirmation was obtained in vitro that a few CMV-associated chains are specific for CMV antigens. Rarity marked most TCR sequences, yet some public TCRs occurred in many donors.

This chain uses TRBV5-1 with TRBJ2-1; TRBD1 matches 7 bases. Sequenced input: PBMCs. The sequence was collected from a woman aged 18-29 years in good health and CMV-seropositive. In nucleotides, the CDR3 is TGCGCCAGCAGCCCTAGGGACAGCTACTACAATGAGCAGTTCTTC. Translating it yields CASSPRDSYYNEQFF. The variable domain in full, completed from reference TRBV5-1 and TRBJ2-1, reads KAGVTQTPRYLIKTRGQQVTLSCSPISGHRSVSWYQQTPGQGLQFLFEYFSETQRNKGNFPGRFSGRQFSNSRSEMNVSTLELGDSALYLCASSPRDSYYNEQFFGPGTRLTVL.